This T cell receptor (beta chain) was recorded in a study of blood T cell repertoires in COVID-19. In the study overall: From T cells, B-cell-depleted T cells, or PBMCs came the material, which was cDNA or gDNA.

Clones were sequenced by immunoSEQ multiplex PCR, and TCRdb holds only the in-frame ones, with some missing. The data show more than 80,000 clones, around four fifths seen once. V was cut by 3 bases and J by 6 bases, with 15 bases left in between. Per germline, CDR1 LNHDA and CDR2 SQIVND (reference sequence). The CDR3 contains 14 residues. The clonotype originates from a human donor in a cohort sampled during active COVID-19. The rearrangement links TRBV19 to TRBJ2-7, with D possibly being TRBD1 (5 bases). Sequenced input: peripheral blood. The CDR3 loop is CASSIPGSAFEQYF. For the CDR3, the DNA is TGTGCCAGTAGTATCCCAGGGTCGGCCTTCGAGCAGTACTTC.